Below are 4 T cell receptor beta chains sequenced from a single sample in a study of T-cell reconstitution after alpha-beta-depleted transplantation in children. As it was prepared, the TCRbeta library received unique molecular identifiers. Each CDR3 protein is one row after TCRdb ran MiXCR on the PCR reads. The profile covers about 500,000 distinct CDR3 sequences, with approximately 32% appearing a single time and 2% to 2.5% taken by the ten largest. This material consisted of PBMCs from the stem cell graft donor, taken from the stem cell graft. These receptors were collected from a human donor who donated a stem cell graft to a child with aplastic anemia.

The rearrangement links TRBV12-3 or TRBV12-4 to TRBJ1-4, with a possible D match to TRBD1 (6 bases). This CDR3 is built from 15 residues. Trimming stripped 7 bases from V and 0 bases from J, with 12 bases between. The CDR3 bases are TGTGCCAGCACCAAGGGGGGGGCAACTAATGAAAAACTGTTTTTT. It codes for CASTKGGATNEKLFF.

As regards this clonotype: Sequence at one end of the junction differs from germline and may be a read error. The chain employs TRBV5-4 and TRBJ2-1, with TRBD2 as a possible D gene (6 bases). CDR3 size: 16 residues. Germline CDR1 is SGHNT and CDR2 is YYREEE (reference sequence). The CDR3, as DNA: TGTGCCAGCAGCTTGGCCGTGCAGGCGGGATACACTGAGCAGTTCTTC. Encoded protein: CASSLAVQAGYTEQFF.

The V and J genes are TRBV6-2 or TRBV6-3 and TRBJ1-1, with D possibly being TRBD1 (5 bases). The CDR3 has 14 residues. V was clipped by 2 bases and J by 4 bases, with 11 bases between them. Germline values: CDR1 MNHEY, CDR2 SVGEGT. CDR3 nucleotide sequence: TGTGCCAGCAGTTACAAGGGGTCGGGCACTGAAGCTTTCTTT. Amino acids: CASSYKGSGTEAFF.

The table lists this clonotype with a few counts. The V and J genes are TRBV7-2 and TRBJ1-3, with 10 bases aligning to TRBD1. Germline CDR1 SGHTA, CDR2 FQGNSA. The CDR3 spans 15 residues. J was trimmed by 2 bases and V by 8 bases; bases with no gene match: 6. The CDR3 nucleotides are TGTGCCAGCGCTACCGGGACAGGGGCTGGAAACACCATATATTTT. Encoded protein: CASATGTGAGNTIYF.